This is a list of T cell receptor beta chains from one sample in a study of technical replicates of blood from a handful of donors. TCRdb keeps only in-frame clones here, not all; method: immunoSEQ multiplex PCR. The sample has about 70,000 clones, approximately 89% seen once. Sequenced: PBMCs. These receptor sequences come from a human donor in good health. Some clones in this sample may be carry-over from other donors' samples. CDR3s include the opening cysteine and the closing phenylalanine or tryptophan. The order of the fields is CDR3 length, V gene, D gene, J gene, clone size, CDR3 DNA, CDR3 protein. D genes are given only for firm matches. Clone size, where shown, is once, few, many, or a class for clones that have expanded.

CDR3 length: 15; V gene: TRBV7-7; D gene: TRBD1; J gene: TRBJ2-7; clone size: .; CDR3 DNA: TGTGCCAGCAGCTATGCCGGGGACAGTTTCTACGAGCAGTACTTC; CDR3 protein: CASSYAGDSFYEQYF
CDR3 length: 14; V gene: TRBV30; D gene: TRBD1; J gene: TRBJ1-6; clone size: .; CDR3 DNA: TGTGCCTGGAGTGGACAGGGGGTGGTTTCACCCCTCCACTTT; CDR3 protein: CAWSGQGVVSPLHF
CDR3 length: 15; V gene: TRBV2; D gene: TRBD1; J gene: TRBJ2-7; clone size: .; CDR3 DNA: TGTGCCAGCAGTGGACAGGGGGAAATGTGGTACGAGCAGTACTTC; CDR3 protein: CASSGQGEMWYEQYF
CDR3 length: 17; V gene: TRBV15; D gene: TRBD2; J gene: TRBJ2-5; clone size: few; CDR3 DNA: TGTGCCACCAGCAGAATACAGCTAGCGGGGGGGCGGGAGACCCAGTACTTC; CDR3 protein: CATSRIQLAGGRETQYF
CDR3 length: 16; V gene: TRBV5-4; D gene: .; J gene: TRBJ2-1; clone size: .; CDR3 DNA: TGTGCCAGCAGCTTGGCCGGGGTTTCCTCCTACAATGAGCAGTTCTTC; CDR3 protein: CASSLAGVSSYNEQFF
CDR3 length: 14; V gene: TRBV6-5; D gene: TRBD1; J gene: TRBJ1-1; clone size: once; CDR3 DNA: TGTGCCAGCAGTTACCAAGGACAGGCCCTTGAAGCTTTCTTT; CDR3 protein: CASSYQGQALEAFF
CDR3 length: 14; V gene: TRBV5-1; D gene: .; J gene: TRBJ1-4; clone size: .; CDR3 DNA: TGCGCCAGCAGCGTCGACAGCACTAATGAAAAACTGTTTTTT; CDR3 protein: CASSVDSTNEKLFF
CDR3 length: 14; V gene: TRBV2; D gene: TRBD2; J gene: TRBJ2-5; clone size: .; CDR3 DNA: TGTGCCAGCAGCCCGACTAGCGGGCAGGTGACCCAGTACTTC; CDR3 protein: CASSPTSGQVTQYF
CDR3 length: 14; V gene: TRBV6-6; D gene: .; J gene: TRBJ2-2; clone size: .; CDR3 DNA: TGTGCCAGCAGTTACATTAGATTCACCGGGGAGCTGTTTTTT; CDR3 protein: CASSYIRFTGELFF
CDR3 length: 16; V gene: TRBV5-1; D gene: .; J gene: TRBJ1-6; clone size: .; CDR3 DNA: TGCGCCAGCAGCCGCACAGGAGAAAACTATAATTCACCCCTCCACTTT; CDR3 protein: CASSRTGENYNSPLHF